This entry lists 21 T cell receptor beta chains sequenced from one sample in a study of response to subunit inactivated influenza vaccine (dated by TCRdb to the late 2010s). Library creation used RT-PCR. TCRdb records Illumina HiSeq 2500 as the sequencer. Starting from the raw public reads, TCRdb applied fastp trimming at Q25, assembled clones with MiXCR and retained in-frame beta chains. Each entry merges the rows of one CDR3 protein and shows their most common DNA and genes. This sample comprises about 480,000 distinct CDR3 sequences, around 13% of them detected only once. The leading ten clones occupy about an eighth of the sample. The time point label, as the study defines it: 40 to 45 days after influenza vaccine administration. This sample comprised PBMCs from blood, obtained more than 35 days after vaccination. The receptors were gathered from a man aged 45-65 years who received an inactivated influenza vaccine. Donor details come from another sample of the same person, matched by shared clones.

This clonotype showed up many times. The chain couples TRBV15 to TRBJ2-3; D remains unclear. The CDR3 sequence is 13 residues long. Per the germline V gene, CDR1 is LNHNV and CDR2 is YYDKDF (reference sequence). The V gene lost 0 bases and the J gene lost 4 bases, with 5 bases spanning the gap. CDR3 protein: CATSRDGADTQYF. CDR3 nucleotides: TGTGCCACCAGCAGAGATGGCGCAGATACGCAGTATTTT.

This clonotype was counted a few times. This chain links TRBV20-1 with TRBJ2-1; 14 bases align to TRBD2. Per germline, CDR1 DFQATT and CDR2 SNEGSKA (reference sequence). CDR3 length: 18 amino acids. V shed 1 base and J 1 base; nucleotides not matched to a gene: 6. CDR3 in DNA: TGCAGTGCTAGAGTAGGGACTAGCGGGAGCCGATCCTACAATGAGCAGTTCTTC. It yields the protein CSARVGTSGSRSYNEQFF.

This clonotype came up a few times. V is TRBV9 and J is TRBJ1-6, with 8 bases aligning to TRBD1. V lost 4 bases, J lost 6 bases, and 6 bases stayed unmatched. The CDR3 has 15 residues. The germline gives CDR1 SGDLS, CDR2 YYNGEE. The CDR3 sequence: CASSPGQGGNSPLHF. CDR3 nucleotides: TGTGCCAGCAGCCCCGGACAGGGTGGTAATTCACCCCTCCACTTT.

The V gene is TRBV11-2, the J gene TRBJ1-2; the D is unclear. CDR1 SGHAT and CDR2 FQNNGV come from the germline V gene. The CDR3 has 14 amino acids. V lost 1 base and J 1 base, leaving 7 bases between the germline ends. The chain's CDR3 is CASSLGASNYGYTF. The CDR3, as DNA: TGTGCCAGCAGCTTAGGGGCCAGTAACTATGGCTACACCTTC.

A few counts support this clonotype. The DNA of the CDR3 is TGTGCCAGCAGTTTAGTTGGGACAGGGAGCTCCTACGAGCAGTACTTC. Its translation: CASSLVGTGSSYEQYF. This rearrangement joins TRBV12-3 or TRBV12-4 to TRBJ2-7, with 9 bases aligning to TRBD1. Trimming cost V 1 base and J 0 bases; bases outside gene matches: 4. The CDR3 is 16 residues long.

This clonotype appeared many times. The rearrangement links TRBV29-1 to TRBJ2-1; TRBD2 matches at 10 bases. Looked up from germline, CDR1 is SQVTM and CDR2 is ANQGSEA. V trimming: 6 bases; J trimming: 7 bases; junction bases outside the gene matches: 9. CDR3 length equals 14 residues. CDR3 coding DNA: TGCAGCGTAGAGCGGGAGGGCGCGTGGAATGAGCAGTTCTTC. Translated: CSVEREGAWNEQFF.

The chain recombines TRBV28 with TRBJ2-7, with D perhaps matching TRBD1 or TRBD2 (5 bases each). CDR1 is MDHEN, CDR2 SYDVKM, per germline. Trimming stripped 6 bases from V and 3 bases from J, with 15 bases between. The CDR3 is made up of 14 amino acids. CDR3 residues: CASRPVGTDYEQYF. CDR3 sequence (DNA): TGTGCCAGCAGACCCGTAGGGACCGACTACGAGCAGTACTTC.

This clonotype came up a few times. CDR3 residues: CASSQGQTKNIQYF. For the CDR3, the DNA is TGTGCCAGCAGTCAAGGACAGACCAAAAACATTCAGTACTTC. V usage is TRBV6-1 and J usage is TRBJ2-4, with TRBD1 as a possible D gene (6 bases). CDR1 is MNHNS, CDR2 SASEGT, per germline. The CDR3 extends over 14 amino acids. Trimming removed 5 bases from V and 2 bases from J, with 10 bases in between.

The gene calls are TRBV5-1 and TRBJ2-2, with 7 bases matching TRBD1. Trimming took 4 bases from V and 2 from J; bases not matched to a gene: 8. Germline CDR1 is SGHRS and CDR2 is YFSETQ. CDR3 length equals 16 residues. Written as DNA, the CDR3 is TGCGCCAGCAGCGCCCAGACAGGGCGTAACACCGGGGAGCTGTTTTTT. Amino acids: CASSAQTGRNTGELFF.

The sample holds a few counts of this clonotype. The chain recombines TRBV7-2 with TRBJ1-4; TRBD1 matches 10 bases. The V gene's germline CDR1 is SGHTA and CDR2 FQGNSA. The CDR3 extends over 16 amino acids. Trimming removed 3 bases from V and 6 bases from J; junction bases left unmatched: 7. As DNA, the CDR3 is TGTGCCAGCAGCTTGGGAAGGACAGGGGGACATGAAAAACTGTTTTTT. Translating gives CASSLGRTGGHEKLFF.

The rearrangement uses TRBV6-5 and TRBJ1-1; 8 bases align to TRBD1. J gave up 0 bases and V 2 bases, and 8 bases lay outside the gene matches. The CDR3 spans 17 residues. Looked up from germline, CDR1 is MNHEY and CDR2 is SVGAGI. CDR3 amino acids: CASSYNRDRRLNTEAFF. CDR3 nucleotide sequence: TGTGCCAGCAGTTACAACCGGGACAGGAGACTGAACACTGAAGCTTTCTTT.

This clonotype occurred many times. The CDR3 DNA follows: TGTGCCAGCAGTTTCAACCATCAGCCCCAGCATTTT. Translated: CASSFNHQPQHF. This chain uses TRBV12-3 or TRBV12-4 with TRBJ1-5; D is uncertain. This CDR3 spans 12 amino acids. Between the trimmed V and J ends, which lost 3 bases and 5 bases, there was a span of 5 bases.

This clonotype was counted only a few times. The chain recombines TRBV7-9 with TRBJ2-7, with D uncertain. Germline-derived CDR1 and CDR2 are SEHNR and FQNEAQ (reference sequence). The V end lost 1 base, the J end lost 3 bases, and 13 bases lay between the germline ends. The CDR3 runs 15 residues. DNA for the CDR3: TGTGCCAGCAGCTTAGGAAGGCGATCCAACTACGAGCAGTACTTC. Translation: CASSLGRRSNYEQYF.

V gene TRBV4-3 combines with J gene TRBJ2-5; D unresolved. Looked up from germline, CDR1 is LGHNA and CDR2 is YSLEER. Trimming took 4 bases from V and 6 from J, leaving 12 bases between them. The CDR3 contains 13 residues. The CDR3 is CASSPQVVKTQYF. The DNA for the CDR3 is TGCGCCAGCAGCCCCCAGGTCGTGAAGACCCAGTACTTC.

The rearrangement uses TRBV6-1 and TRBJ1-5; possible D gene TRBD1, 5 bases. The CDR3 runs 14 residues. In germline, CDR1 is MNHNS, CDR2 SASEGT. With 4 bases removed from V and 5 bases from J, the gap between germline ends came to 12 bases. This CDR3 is CASSVDSPDQPQHF. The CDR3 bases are TGTGCCAGCAGTGTCGACAGTCCGGATCAGCCCCAGCATTTT.

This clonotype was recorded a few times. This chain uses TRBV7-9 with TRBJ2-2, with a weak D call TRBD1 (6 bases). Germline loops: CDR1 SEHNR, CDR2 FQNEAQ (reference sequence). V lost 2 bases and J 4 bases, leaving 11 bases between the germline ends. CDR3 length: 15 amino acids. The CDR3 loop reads CASSLRQGSTGELFF. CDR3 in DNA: TGTGCCAGCAGCTTAAGGCAGGGGAGCACCGGGGAGCTGTTTTTT.

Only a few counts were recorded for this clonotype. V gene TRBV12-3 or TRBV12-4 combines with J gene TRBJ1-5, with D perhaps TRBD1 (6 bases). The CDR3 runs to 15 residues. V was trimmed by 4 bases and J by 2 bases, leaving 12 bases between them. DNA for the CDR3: TGTGCCAGCAGTTATGGGGGCGGTGGCAATCAGCCCCAGCATTTT. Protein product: CASSYGGGGNQPQHF.

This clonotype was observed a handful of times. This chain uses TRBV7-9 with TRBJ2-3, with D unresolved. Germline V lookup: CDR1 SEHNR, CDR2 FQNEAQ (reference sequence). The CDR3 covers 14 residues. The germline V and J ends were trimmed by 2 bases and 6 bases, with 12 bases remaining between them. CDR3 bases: TGTGCCAGCAGCTTAAAAAACCAGAGGGATACGCAGTATTTT. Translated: CASSLKNQRDTQYF.

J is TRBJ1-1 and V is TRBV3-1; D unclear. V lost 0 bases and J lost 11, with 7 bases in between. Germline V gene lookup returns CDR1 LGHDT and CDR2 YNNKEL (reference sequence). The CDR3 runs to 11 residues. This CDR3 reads CASSQDGRAFF. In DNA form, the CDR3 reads TGTGCCAGCAGCCAAGATGGTCGTGCTTTCTTT.

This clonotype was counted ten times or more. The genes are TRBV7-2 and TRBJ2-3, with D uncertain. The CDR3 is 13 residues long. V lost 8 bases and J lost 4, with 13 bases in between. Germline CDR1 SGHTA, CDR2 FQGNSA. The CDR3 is CASRRVGADTQYF. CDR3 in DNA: TGTGCCAGCCGCCGTGTTGGGGCAGATACGCAGTATTTT.

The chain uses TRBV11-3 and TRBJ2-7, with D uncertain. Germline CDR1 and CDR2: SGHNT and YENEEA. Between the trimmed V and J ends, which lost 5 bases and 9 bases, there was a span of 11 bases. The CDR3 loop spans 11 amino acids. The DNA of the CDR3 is TGTGCCAGCAGCCTGACACCCCGGCAGTACTTC. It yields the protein CASSLTPRQYF.